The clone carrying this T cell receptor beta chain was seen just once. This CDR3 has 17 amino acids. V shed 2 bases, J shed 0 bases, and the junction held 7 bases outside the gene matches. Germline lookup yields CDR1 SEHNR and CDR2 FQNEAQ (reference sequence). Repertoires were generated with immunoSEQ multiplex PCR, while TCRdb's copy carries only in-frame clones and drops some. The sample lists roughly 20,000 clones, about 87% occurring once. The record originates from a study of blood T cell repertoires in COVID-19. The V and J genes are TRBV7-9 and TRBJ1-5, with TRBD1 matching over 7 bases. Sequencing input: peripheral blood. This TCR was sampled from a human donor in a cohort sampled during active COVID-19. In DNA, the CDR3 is TGTGCCAGCAGCTTAAACTGGGACAGTCATAGCAATCAGCCCCAGCATTTT. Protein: CASSLNWDSHSNQPQHF.